The 30 T cell receptor beta chains presented below share a single source sample, sequenced in a study of shared clonotypes between healthy human individuals. TCRdb's copy holds only in-frame clones and misses some; the assay was immunoSEQ multiplex PCR. The sample yields roughly 2.2 million clones, 80% to 95% seen once. Input material: naive CD4+ T cells from PBMCs. Subset reported: CD45RA+ positively selected. Receptor source: a man aged 18-30 years in good health. Some clones in this sample may be carry-over from other donors' samples.

The gene calls are TRBV7-2 and TRBJ2-2; TRBD2 matches at 11 bases. Germline CDR1 reads SGHTA; CDR2 reads FQGNSA. V was pared by 5 bases and J by 8 bases, with 4 bases of the junction left unmatched. The CDR3 extends over 14 amino acids. CDR3 region: CASSVLAGAGELFF. The DNA for the CDR3 is TGTGCCAGCAGCGTACTAGCGGGAGCGGGGGAGCTGTTTTTT.

The genes are TRBV6-1 and TRBJ2-1; the D is unclear. CDR3 length: 13 amino acids. V shed 10 bases and J shed 0 bases, with 10 bases lying between them. Germline CDR1 and CDR2: MNHNS and SASEGT. CDR3 loop: CATRGRSYNEQFF. The CDR3 region has the DNA TGTGCCACGAGAGGTCGCTCCTACAATGAGCAGTTCTTC.

V is TRBV2 and J is TRBJ2-7, with D hard to call. V shed 5 bases and J shed 7 bases, with 6 bases lying between them. The CDR3 contains 10 residues. Germline assignment: CDR1 SNHLY and CDR2 FYNNEI. The CDR3 nucleotides read TGTGCCAGCAGTCTGACAGAGCAGTACTTC. Translating it yields CASSLTEQYF.

As for this clone: The same CDR3 can be traced to other DNA sequences in this sample. CDR3 sequence (DNA): TGTGCCAGCAGTTTAGGGGCCAATCAGCCCCAGCATTTT. It encodes CASSLGANQPQHF. The chain employs TRBV28 and TRBJ1-5, with D tentatively TRBD1 (5 bases). The CDR3 extends over 13 amino acids. V was clipped by 2 bases and J by 3 bases, with 5 bases between them. Germline-derived CDR1 and CDR2 are MDHEN and SYDVKM.

This clone was seen only once. V is TRBV6-1 and J is TRBJ1-2, with 9 bases matching TRBD1. The germline V gene has CDR1 MNHNS and CDR2 SASEGT. Unmatched junction bases numbered 3, after V lost 9 bases and J lost 1 base. This CDR3 has 13 amino acids. DNA of the CDR3: TGTGCCAGGGGGGACAGGGTTAACTATGGCTACACCTTC. This sequence encodes CARGDRVNYGYTF.

This chain uses TRBV28 with TRBJ1-4; TRBD1 is a possible D gene (6 bases). The germline V gene encodes CDR1 MDHEN and CDR2 SYDVKM. The length of the CDR3 is 19 residues. The V gene lost 6 bases and the J gene lost 7 bases, with 30 bases spanning the gap. CDR3 bases: TGTGCCAGCAGACGCCCTCCAGGGGCCTGGTTAGGGTCAGGTGAAAAACTGTTTTTT. It codes for CASRRPPGAWLGSGEKLFF. Together with reference TRBV28 and TRBJ1-4, the CDR3 gives the full variable domain: DVKVTQSSRYLVKRTGEKVFLECVQDMDHENMFWYRQDPGLGLRLIYFSYDVKMKEKGDIPEGYSVSREKKERFSLILESASTNQTSMYLCASRRPPGAWLGSGEKLFFGSGTQLSVL.

V is TRBV5-1 and J is TRBJ2-1, with TRBD1 matching over 8 bases. The junction had 4 bases not matched to a gene; V was cut back by 1 base and J by 7 bases. Germline values: CDR1 SGHRS, CDR2 YFSETQ. The CDR3 runs 14 residues. CDR3 protein: CASSLQGARNEQFF. The DNA of the CDR3 is TGCGCCAGCAGCTTGCAGGGGGCTCGGAATGAGCAGTTCTTC.

The chain uses TRBV5-1 and TRBJ2-1, with 7 positions matching TRBD2. With V trimmed by 5 bases and J by 5 bases, 10 bases remained unmatched. The CDR3 has 15 residues. Per the germline V gene, CDR1 is SGHRS and CDR2 is YFSETQ. The CDR3 region is CASRNAGLNNNEQFF. In nucleotides, the CDR3 is TGCGCCAGCAGAAATGCGGGACTAAATAACAATGAGCAGTTCTTC.

The V gene is TRBV6-1, the J gene TRBJ2-1; D not certain. The CDR3 length is 15 residues. Looked up from germline, CDR1 is MNHNS and CDR2 is SASEGT. V lost 3 bases, J lost 7 bases, and 16 bases lay in between. The CDR3 spells CASSDTGPPKNEQFF. CDR3 DNA sequence: TGTGCCAGCAGTGATACCGGGCCCCCTAAGAATGAGCAGTTCTTC.

The CDR3 DNA reads as TGTGCCAGCAGTCCCTCCGGCGCAGGCGTTTGGGGACAAATTATCTATGGCTACACCTTC. Translation: CASSPSGAGVWGQIIYGYTF. V gene TRBV27 combines with J gene TRBJ1-2, with D possibly matching TRBD1 (6 bases). Germline-derived CDR1 and CDR2 are MNHEY and SMNVEV (reference sequence). This CDR3 is 20 amino acids long. Deletions cut 5 bases from V and 4 bases from J, with 32 bases between.

The rearrangement joins TRBV7-3 to TRBJ2-1; tentative D call: TRBD2 (6 bases). CDR3 length equals 14 residues. V lost 2 bases, J lost 6 bases, and 11 bases lay in between. Per the germline V gene, CDR1 is SGHTA and CDR2 is FQGTGA. CDR3 DNA sequence: TGTGCCAGCAGCTTACCGGGAGTCGGCAATGAGCAGTTCTTC. The encoded protein is CASSLPGVGNEQFF. Together with reference TRBV7-3 and TRBJ2-1, the CDR3 gives the full variable domain: GAGVSQTPSNKVTEKGKYVELRCDPISGHTALYWYRQSLGQGPEFLIYFQGTGAADDSGLPNDRFFAVRPEGSVSTLKIQRTERGDSAVYLCASSLPGVGNEQFFGPGTRLTVL.

This clone was observed a single time. This sequence joins TRBV2 and TRBJ2-1; possible D gene TRBD2, 7 bases. CDR1 SNHLY and CDR2 FYNNEI come from the germline V gene. Trimming pared 7 bases from V and 7 bases from J, leaving 14 bases between. CDR3 length equals 13 residues. The DNA of the CDR3 is TGTGCCAGCAAGGGGGACGGGAGGAATGAGCAGTTCTTC. This encodes CASKGDGRNEQFF.

Note on this clone: One end of the junction fails to match germline, which may point to a read error. The chain is built from TRBV18 and TRBJ2-4; perhaps D is TRBD1 or TRBD2 (5 bases each). CDR1 and CDR2 (germline): KGHSH, LQKENI. There are 15 residues in the CDR3. The CDR3 DNA follows: TGTGCCAGCTCACAAAGTTCCGGGACGGACGTTATTTCGAACTTC. It encodes CASSQSSGTDVISNF.

The gene calls are TRBV5-6 and TRBJ2-7; 8 positions agree with TRBD2. Germline CDR1 and CDR2: SGHDT and YYEEEE. V shed 1 base and J 4 bases; nucleotides not matched to a gene: 4. This CDR3 contains 14 residues. The DNA for the CDR3 is TGTGCCAGCAGCTTGAGGAGCGGGAGTTACGAGCAGTACTTC. This translates into CASSLRSGSYEQYF. The whole variable domain, remainder taken from reference TRBV5-6 and TRBJ2-7, is DAGVTQSPTHLIKTRGQQVTLRCSPKSGHDTVSWYQQALGQGPQFIFQYYEEEERQRGNFPDRFSGHQFPNYSSELNVNALLLGDSALYLCASSLRSGSYEQYFGPGTRLTVT.

This clone appeared once. The CDR3 nucleotides are TGCGCCAGCAGCTTAATTCCGACAGGAATGAACACTGAAGCTTTCTTT. Protein product: CASSLIPTGMNTEAFF. This chain uses TRBV5-1 with TRBJ1-1; D might be TRBD1 (6 bases). Per germline, CDR1 SGHRS and CDR2 YFSETQ. The CDR3 totals 16 residues. Trimming cost V 2 bases and J 0 bases, with 14 bases left between them.

This clone came up a few times. The rearrangement joins TRBV27 to TRBJ1-2; no clear D. Trimming took off 5 bases at V and 8 bases at J, with 15 bases between the two ends. This CDR3 has 13 amino acids. Germline V CDR1 and CDR2: MNHEY, SMNVEV (reference sequence). The CDR3 sequence is CASSGRVFAGYTF. CDR3 DNA sequence: TGTGCCAGCAGTGGAAGGGTTTTCGCCGGCTACACCTTC.

The V call is TRBV10-2, the J call TRBJ2-1; TRBD2 might be the D (5 bases). The CDR3 consists of 14 residues. The germline V gene has CDR1 WSHSY and CDR2 SAAADI. Trimming shortened V by 5 bases and J by 7 bases, and 15 bases separated the two germline ends. The CDR3 nucleotides read TGCGCCAGCAGTCCCTATGGACTGCCGAATGAGCAGTTCTTC. Translated, it gives CASSPYGLPNEQFF.

V gene TRBV7-8 combines with J gene TRBJ2-7; no firm D call. Looked up from germline, CDR1 is SGHVS and CDR2 is FQNEAQ. V lost 3 bases and J lost 3, with 3 bases in between. There are 11 residues in the CDR3. In nucleotides, the CDR3 is TGTGCCAGCAGCTTGTACTACGAGCAGTACTTC. It specifies CASSLYYEQYF.

The V and J genes are TRBV9 and TRBJ2-1; D is undetermined. Germline assignment: CDR1 SGDLS and CDR2 YYNGEE. The CDR3 sequence is 16 residues long. V was trimmed by 3 bases and J by 1 base, leaving 14 bases between them. Written as DNA, the CDR3 is TGTGCCAGCAGCGCCGGTTCAACCCTTTCCTACAATGAGCAGTTCTTC. Translation: CASSAGSTLSYNEQFF.

V is TRBV7-8 and J is TRBJ2-3; 8 bases fit TRBD2. Trimming removed 5 bases from V and 3 bases from J; junction bases left unmatched: 7. The CDR3 consists of 15 residues. Germline V gene lookup returns CDR1 SGHVS and CDR2 FQNEAQ. The CDR3 DNA reads as TGTGCCAGCAGCCCTTTAGCGGGGTTGACAGATACGCAGTATTTT. Its protein is CASSPLAGLTDTQYF. Full variable domain (rest looked up from reference TRBV7-8 and TRBJ2-3): GAGVSQSPRYKVAKRGQDVALRCDPISGHVSLFWYQQALGQGPEFLTYFQNEAQLDKSGLPSDRFFAERPEGSVSTLKIQRTQQEDSAVYLCASSPLAGLTDTQYFGPGTRLTVL.

Notes on this clone: Other DNA sequences in this sample translate to the same CDR3. The CDR3 loop reads CASSSAGQETQYF. CDR3 coding DNA: TGTGCCAGCAGCTCGGCTGGGCAAGAGACCCAGTACTTC. The J gene is TRBJ2-5, the V gene TRBV7-9; the D is unclear. CDR1 is SEHNR and CDR2 is FQNEAQ in the germline V gene (reference sequence). The CDR3 loop spans 13 amino acids. V was clipped by 4 bases and J by 2 bases, with 8 bases between them.

Comments on this clone: Compared with germline, one end of the junction differs, possibly owing to a read error. The V and J genes are TRBV19 and TRBJ1-4, with D hard to call. The germline V gene has CDR1 LNHDA and CDR2 SQIVND (reference sequence). The CDR3 spans 15 residues. The CDR3 is CASTALQAGNEKLFF. The CDR3, as DNA: TGTGCCAGTACCGCTTTACAAGCGGGTAATGAAAAACTGTTTTTC.

This clone was observed once. Other DNA sequences in this sample translate to the same CDR3. The chain employs TRBV11-2 and TRBJ1-2; a possible D gene is TRBD1 (5 bases). The germline V and J ends were trimmed by 6 bases and 5 bases, with 19 bases remaining between them. CDR1 is SGHAT, CDR2 FQNNGV, per germline. The CDR3 spans 15 residues. The CDR3 here is CASSSTGGVEYGYTF. The DNA of the CDR3 is TGTGCCAGCAGTTCTACAGGAGGCGTCGAGTATGGCTACACCTTC.

The chain joins TRBV19 to TRBJ2-7; TRBD1 matches at 9 bases. The CDR3 consists of 14 residues. V shed 3 bases and J 6 bases; nucleotides not matched to a gene: 6. Germline assignment: CDR1 LNHDA and CDR2 SQIVND (reference sequence). In nucleotides, the CDR3 is TGTGCCAGTAGTATCCACAGGGGGCGCCTCGAGCAGTACTTC. It codes for CASSIHRGRLEQYF.

The chain has TRBV2 and TRBJ2-1; TRBD2 agrees at 12 bases. Trimming took 0 bases from V and 7 from J; bases not matched to a gene: 4. This CDR3 is 16 amino acids long. The germline V gene encodes CDR1 SNHLY and CDR2 FYNNEI. The CDR3 DNA follows: TGTGCCAGCAGTGAAGCGGCTAGCGGGAGGGCTAATGAGCAGTTCTTC. It translates to CASSEAASGRANEQFF. The whole variable domain, filled in from reference TRBV2 and TRBJ2-1, reads EPEVTQTPSHQVTQMGQEVILRCVPISNHLYFYWYRQILGQKVEFLVSFYNNEISEKSEIFDDQFSVERPDGSNFTLKIRSTKLEDSAMYFCASSEAASGRANEQFFGPGTRLTVL.

J is TRBJ2-7 and V is TRBV5-1; 7 nucleotides align to TRBD2. V dropped 5 bases and J dropped 3; count of bases not matched to a gene: 5. Germline-derived CDR1 and CDR2 are SGHRS and YFSETQ. This CDR3 is built from 13 residues. Written as DNA, the CDR3 is TGCGCCAGCAGTGGGACTACCCTCTACGAGCAGTACTTC. This codes for CASSGTTLYEQYF.

V gene TRBV4-3 combines with J gene TRBJ2-3; D perhaps matches TRBD2 (5 bases). CDR3 size: 17 residues. V was trimmed by 2 bases and J by 0 bases, leaving 15 bases between them. Germline loops: CDR1 LGHNA, CDR2 YSLEER. This CDR3 is CASSQLLIASSTDTQYF. CDR3 bases: TGCGCCAGCAGCCAACTCTTAATAGCGTCTAGCACAGATACGCAGTATTTT.

On this clone itself: Within the sample, other DNA sequences also encode this same CDR3. DNA of the CDR3: TGCGCCAGCAGCCAAGGGCTAGCGGGGTACCAAGAGACCCAGTACTTC. This codes for CASSQGLAGYQETQYF. V is TRBV4-1 and J is TRBJ2-5; 9 bases agree with TRBD2. The CDR3 spans 16 residues. Losses at the gene ends were 1 base for V and 0 bases for J; bases not matched to a gene: 3. Germline lookup yields CDR1 MGHRA and CDR2 YSYEKL.

V and J are TRBV5-1 and TRBJ2-2; 11 positions match TRBD2. The CDR3 loop spans 16 amino acids. Per germline, CDR1 SGHRS and CDR2 YFSETQ. With V trimmed by 4 bases and J by 1 base, 3 bases remained unmatched. CDR3 loop: CASSHGLAGNTGELFF. The CDR3 nucleotides are TGCGCCAGCAGCCACGGACTAGCGGGGAACACCGGGGAGCTGTTTTTT.

This rearrangement joins TRBV19 to TRBJ2-7; D not resolved. The germline V gene encodes CDR1 LNHDA and CDR2 SQIVND (reference sequence). CDR3 length equals 12 residues. Trimming removed 5 bases at V and 5 bases at J, with 10 bases between. The CDR3 protein is CASSSSKDEQYF. Here the CDR3 DNA reads TGTGCCAGTAGTTCATCCAAGGACGAGCAGTACTTC. Based on the CDR3 plus reference TRBV19 and TRBJ2-7, the full variable domain is DGGITQSPKYLFRKEGQNVTLSCEQNLNHDAMYWYRQDPGQGLRLIYYSQIVNDFQKGDIAEGYSVSREKKESFPLTVTSAQKNPTAFYLCASSSSKDEQYFGPGTRLTVT.